This TCR beta chain was retrieved from a study of technical replicates of blood from a handful of donors. There are a few counts of this clone. CDR1 is SGHNT and CDR2 is YYREEE in the germline V gene (reference sequence). Trimming removed 2 bases at V and 0 bases at J, with 6 bases between. The CDR3 totals 14 residues. Sequencing was performed with immunoSEQ multiplex PCR; in TCRdb, only in-frame clones are kept and a portion is missing. This sample has about 80,000 clones, with 94% found just once. Material: T cells isolated from PBMCs. The gene calls are TRBV5-4 and TRBJ2-1; D might be TRBD1 (5 bases). The sequence was collected from a human donor in good health. This CDR3 is CASSLGASYNEQFF. The CDR3, as DNA: TGTGCCAGCAGCTTAGGGGCCTCCTACAATGAGCAGTTCTTC.